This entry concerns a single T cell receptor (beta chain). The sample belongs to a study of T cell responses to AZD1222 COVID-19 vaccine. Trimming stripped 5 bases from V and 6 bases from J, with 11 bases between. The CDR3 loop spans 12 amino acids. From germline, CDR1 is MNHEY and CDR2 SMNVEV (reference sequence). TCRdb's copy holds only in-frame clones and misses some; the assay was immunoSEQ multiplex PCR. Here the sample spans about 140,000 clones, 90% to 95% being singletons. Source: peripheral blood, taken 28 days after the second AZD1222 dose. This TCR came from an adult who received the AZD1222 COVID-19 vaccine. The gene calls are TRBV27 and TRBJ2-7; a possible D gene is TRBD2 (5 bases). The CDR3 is CASSIMGVEQYF. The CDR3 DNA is TGTGCCAGCAGTATCATGGGAGTCGAGCAGTACTTC.